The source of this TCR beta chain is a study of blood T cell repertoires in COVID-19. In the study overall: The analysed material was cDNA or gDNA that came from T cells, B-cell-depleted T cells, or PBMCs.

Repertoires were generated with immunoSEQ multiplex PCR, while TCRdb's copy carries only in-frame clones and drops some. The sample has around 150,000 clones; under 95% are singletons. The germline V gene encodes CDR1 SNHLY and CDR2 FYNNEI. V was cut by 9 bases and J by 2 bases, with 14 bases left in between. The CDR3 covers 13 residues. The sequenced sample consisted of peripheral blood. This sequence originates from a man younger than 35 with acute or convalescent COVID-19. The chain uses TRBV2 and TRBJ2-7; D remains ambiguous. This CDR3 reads CASSGSPTYEQYF. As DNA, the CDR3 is TGTGCCAGTTCCGGGTCCCCCACCTACGAGCAGTACTTC.